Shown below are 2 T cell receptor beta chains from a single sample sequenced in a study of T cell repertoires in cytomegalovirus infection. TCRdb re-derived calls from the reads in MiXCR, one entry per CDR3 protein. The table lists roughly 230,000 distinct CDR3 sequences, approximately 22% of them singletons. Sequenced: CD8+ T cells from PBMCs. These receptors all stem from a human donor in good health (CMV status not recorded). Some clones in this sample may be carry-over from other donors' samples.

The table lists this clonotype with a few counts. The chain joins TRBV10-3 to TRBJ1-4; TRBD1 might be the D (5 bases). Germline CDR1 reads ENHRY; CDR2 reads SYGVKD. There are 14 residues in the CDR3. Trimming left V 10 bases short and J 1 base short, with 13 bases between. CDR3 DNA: TGTGCCACAGGGACCTACGTAACTAATGAAAAACTGTTTTTT. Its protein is CATGTYVTNEKLFF.

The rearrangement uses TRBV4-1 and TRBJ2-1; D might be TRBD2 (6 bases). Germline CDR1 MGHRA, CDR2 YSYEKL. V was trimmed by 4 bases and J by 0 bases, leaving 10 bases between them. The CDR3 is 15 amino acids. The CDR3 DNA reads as TGCGCCAGCAGCCTGGTAGCGGACTCCTACAATGAGCAGTTCTTC. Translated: CASSLVADSYNEQFF.